This TCR beta chain is from a study of shared clonotypes between healthy human individuals (dated by TCRdb to about 2020). In terms of the full investigation: The cohort included a few men and two women between 18 and 49 years of age. For each donor, three plates each were used for CD4 naive and CD4 memory, two plates were used for CD8 naive, and one plate was used for CD8 memory. Blood TCR repertoires of about 5 healthy adults were deeply sequenced to estimate repertoire size and the extent of clonotype sharing between individuals. Libraries were prepared and TCR repertoires were sequenced by different laboratories using diverse techniques, in order to increase sequencing depth and limit assay-specific biases. Between about 0.85 and 10 billion PBMCs per donor were obtained by leukapheresis. What the study reported, not specific to this receptor: Sampling was limited to blood, and TCR repertoires in tissue likely differ from TCR repertoires in blood. When a few donors were compared, the shared fraction of clonotypes was 5% to 6.5% for naive CD4, approximately 3.5% for naive CD8, 2% to 2.5% for memory CD4, and about 0.36% for memory CD8. The genetic and exposure-history diversity represented was limited by the small number of donors. Rarefaction of sorted-subset datasets indicated incomplete sequencing despite the large sequencing depth. Estimated clonotype richness was generally larger for naive than for memory subsets. Compared with non-shared clonotypes, clonotypes shared by all four sorted-subset donors had higher generation probabilities. Pairwise subsampling indicated that sequencing depth was expected to affect the degree of clonotype sharing among donors.

As regards this clone: Its antigen remains undetermined. No much larger clonotype is one base removed from it; base qualities were not supplied.

Using the deep immunoSEQ assay, multiplex PCR amplified TCR CDR3 regions from genomic DNA. Extracted genomic DNA from each cell subset was spread evenly across all wells of several immunoSEQ 96-well plates, with each plate serving as a replicate. For sorted subsets, approximately 0.2 ug of genomic DNA, equivalent to around 30,000 T cell genomes, went into each replicate PCR. The purified libraries were quantified using a Qubit 3.0 fluorometer, sized with a Bioanalyzer 2100, and then quantified again using the KAPA Library Quantification kit. Each immunoSEQ 96-well plate was sequenced on its own single-read 150-cycle Illumina NextSeq 550 flow cell. Regarding the original processing steps: Because the immunoSEQ output held only junctional sequences and lacked quality scores, the filtering could not match the filtering applied to full-length reads. Sequences were annotated with PyIR, a Python wrapper for IgBLAST v1.9, and V/J genes and CDR3 were assigned using IMGT germline references. Reads were removed for weak V/J assignments (E-value above 1e-6), missing CDR3, stop codons, out-of-frame junctions, or ambiguous translated residues. V3J clonotypes were defined as sequences sharing the same inferred V gene, J gene, and CDR3 amino acid sequence. Percentage overlap between repertoires was calculated by dividing the number of shared unique clonotypes by the size of the smaller repertoire. RTK rarefaction, the Chao1 estimator, and Recon v2.1 estimates of unobserved clonotypes were used to assess repertoire richness. Generation probabilities were computed with OLGA for all TCRbeta clonotypes obtained by the gDNA method from a few donors. TCRdb took this table from immuneACCESS and kept in-frame rearrangements with V and J called. Such tables lack part of the clones; where checked against another copy, unresolved V genes explain under half of the gap, and the rest is unexplained. V and J calls plus clone size are reproduced from that table; the DNA served to infer D and trimming. This sample has approximately 840,000 clones in its table, and 96% of those were observed once. About 0.25% of the sample is held by the ten biggest clonotypes.

CD8 naive samples were obtained by positive selection for CCR7 among CD45RO-negative cells, yielding a CD45RA+CCR7+ population from which TemRA cells were excluded. Healthy HIV-negative adults with no recently reported acute infections or vaccinations were included as donors. Every donor was a Caucasian adult living in Nashville, Tennessee, USA. Blood was obtained by leukapheresis, after which PBMCs were separated by Ficoll-Histopaque density gradient centrifugation and cryopreserved in liquid nitrogen vapor phase. Purity and quantity of every magnetically sorted T cell population were checked by analytical flow cytometry. Each sorted fraction had its genomic DNA isolated and then quantified by UV absorbance on a Nanodrop 2000c. Deletion took 10 bases off V and 2 bases off J, with a span of 12 bases between the germline ends. Spanning cysteine to phenylalanine, the CDR3 consists of 12 amino acids. Only the CDR3 region is kept as DNA, spanning 36 bases read in frame from base 1. CDR1 and CDR2 were assigned from the germline V gene as MDHEN and SYDVKM.

Material for sequencing was naive CD8+ T cells sorted from blood. The intended sense of this specimen's cell subset or site label: CD45RA+CCR7+. The TCR was taken from a man aged 30 to 39 in good health. The V and J segments used are TRBV28 and TRBJ2-7; confidence is insufficient to name the D gene. The CDR3 reads CATRLVAYEQYF. The sequenced DNA: TGTGCCACCCGGCTAGTTGCCTACGAGCAGTACTTC. The variable domain in full, with residues beyond the CDR3 obtained from the reference TRBV28 and TRBJ2-7 genes, is DVKVTQSSRYLVKRTGEKVFLECVQDMDHENMFWYRQDPGLGLRLIYFSYDVKMKEKGDIPEGYSVSREKKERFSLILESASTNQTSMYLCATRLVAYEQYFGPGTRLTVT.